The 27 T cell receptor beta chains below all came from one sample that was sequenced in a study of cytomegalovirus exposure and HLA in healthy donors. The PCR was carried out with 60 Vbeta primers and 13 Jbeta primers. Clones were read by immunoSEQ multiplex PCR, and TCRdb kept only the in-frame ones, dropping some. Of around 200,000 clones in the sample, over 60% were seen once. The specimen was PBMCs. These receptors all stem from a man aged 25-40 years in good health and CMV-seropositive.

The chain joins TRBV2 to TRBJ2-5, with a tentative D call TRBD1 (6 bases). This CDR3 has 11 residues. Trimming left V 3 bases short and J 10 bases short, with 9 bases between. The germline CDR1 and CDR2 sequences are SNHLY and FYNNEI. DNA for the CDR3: TGTGCCAGCAGTGAGGGGGCAGACCAGTACTTC. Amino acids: CASSEGADQYF.

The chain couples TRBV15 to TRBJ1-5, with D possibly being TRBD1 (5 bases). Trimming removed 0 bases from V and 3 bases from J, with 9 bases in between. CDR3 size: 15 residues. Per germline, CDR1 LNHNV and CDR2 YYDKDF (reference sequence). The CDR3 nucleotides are TGTGCCACCAGCAGAGATGGGGACTACAATCAGCCCCAGCATTTT. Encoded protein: CATSRDGDYNQPQHF.

CDR3: CASSITSGHDYETQYF. The CDR3 DNA is TGTGCCAGCTCAATCACCTCGGGACATGATTATGAGACCCAGTACTTC. The chain employs TRBV18 and TRBJ2-5; D is possibly TRBD1 (6 bases). Trimming removed 5 bases from V and 5 bases from J, with 21 bases in between. Germline assignment: CDR1 KGHSH and CDR2 LQKENI. There are 16 residues in the CDR3.

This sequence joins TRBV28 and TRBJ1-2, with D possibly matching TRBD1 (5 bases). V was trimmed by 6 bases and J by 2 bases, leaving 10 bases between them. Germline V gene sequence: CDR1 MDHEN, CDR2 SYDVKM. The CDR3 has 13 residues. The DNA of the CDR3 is TGTGCCAGCAGGACCACAGGAAACTATGGCTACACCTTC. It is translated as CASRTTGNYGYTF.

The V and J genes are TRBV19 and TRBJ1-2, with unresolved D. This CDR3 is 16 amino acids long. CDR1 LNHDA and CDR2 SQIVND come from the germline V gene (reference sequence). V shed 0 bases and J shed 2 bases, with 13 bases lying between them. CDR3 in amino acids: CASSIDLGKSNYGYTF. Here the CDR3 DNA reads TGTGCCAGTAGTATAGATCTCGGGAAATCCAACTATGGCTACACCTTC.

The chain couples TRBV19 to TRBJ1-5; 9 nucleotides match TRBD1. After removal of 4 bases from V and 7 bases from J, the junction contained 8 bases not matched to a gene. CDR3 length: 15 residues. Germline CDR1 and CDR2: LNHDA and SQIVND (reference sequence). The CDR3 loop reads CASSTLDRGGQPQHF. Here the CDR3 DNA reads TGTGCCAGTAGTACCCTGGACAGGGGAGGACAGCCCCAGCATTTT.

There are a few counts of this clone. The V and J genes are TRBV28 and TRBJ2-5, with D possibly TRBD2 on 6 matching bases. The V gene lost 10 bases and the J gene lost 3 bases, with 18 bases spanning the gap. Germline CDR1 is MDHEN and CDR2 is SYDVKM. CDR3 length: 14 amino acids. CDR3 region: CAISPGDREETQYF. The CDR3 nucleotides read TGTGCCATCTCTCCGGGGGACCGCGAAGAGACCCAGTACTTC. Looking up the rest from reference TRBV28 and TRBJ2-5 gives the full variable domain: DVKVTQSSRYLVKRTGEKVFLECVQDMDHENMFWYRQDPGLGLRLIYFSYDVKMKEKGDIPEGYSVSREKKERFSLILESASTNQTSMYLCAISPGDREETQYFGPGTRLLVL.

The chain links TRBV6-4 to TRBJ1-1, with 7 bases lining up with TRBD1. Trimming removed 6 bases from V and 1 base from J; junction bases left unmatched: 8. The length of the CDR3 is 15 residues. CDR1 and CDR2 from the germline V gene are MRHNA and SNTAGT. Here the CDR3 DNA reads TGTGCCAGCAGCCCTGGGAGACAGGGGAACACTGAAGCTTTCTTT. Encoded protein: CASSPGRQGNTEAFF.

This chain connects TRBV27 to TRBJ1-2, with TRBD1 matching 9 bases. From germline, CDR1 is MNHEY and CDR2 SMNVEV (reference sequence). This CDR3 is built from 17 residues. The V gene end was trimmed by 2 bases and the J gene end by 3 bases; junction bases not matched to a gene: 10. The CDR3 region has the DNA TGTGCCAGCAGTTTAAGTAGGGGAGACAGGGGGGACTATGGCTACACCTTC. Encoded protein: CASSLSRGDRGDYGYTF.

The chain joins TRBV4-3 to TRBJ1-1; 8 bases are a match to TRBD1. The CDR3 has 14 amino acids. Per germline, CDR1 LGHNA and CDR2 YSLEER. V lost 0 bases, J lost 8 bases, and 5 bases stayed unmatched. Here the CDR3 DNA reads TGCGCCAGCAGCCAAGAATGGACAGGGCGAGAAGCTTTCTTT. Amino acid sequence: CASSQEWTGREAFF.

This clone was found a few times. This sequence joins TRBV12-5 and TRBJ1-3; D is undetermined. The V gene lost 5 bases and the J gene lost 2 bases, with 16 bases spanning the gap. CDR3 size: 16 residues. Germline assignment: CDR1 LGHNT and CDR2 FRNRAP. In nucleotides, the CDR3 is TGTGCTAGTGGTCGACTCCCGGGAGGCCCTGGAAACACCATATATTTT. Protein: CASGRLPGGPGNTIYF.

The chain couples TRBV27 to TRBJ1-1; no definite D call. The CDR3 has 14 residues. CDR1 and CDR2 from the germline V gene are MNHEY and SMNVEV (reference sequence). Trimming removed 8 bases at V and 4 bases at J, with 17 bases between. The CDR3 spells CASSHLSGGTEAFF. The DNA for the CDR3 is TGTGCCAGCTCCCACTTATCCGGCGGCACTGAAGCTTTCTTT.

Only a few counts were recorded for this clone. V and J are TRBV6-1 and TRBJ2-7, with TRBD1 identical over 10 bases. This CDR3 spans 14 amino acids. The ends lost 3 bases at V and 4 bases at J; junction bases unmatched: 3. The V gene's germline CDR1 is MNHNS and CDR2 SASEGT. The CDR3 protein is CASSEGQGLYEQYF. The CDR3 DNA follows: TGTGCCAGCAGTGAGGGACAGGGGTTATACGAGCAGTACTTC.

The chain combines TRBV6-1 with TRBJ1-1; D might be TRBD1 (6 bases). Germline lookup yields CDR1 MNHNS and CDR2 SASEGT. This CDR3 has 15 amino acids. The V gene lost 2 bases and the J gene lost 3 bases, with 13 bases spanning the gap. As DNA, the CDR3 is TGTGCCAGCAGTGAACAGGGGAGAAAGGACACTGAAGCTTTCTTT. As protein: CASSEQGRKDTEAFF.

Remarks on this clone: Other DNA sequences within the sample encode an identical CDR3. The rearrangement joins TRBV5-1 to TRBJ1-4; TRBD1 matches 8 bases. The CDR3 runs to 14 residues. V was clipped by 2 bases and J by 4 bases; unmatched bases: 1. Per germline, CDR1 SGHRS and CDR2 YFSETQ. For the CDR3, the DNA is TGCGCCAGCAGCTTAGGACAGGGTAATGAAAAACTGTTTTTT. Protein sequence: CASSLGQGNEKLFF.

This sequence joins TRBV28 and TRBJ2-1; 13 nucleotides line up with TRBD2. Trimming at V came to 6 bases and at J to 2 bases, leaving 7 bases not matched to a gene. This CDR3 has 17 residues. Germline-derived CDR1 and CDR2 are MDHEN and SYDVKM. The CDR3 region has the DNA TGTGCCAGCAGACCTACTAGCGGGAGGGCCCCCTACAATGAGCAGTTCTTC. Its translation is CASRPTSGRAPYNEQFF. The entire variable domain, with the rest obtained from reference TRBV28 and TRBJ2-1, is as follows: DVKVTQSSRYLVKRTGEKVFLECVQDMDHENMFWYRQDPGLGLRLIYFSYDVKMKEKGDIPEGYSVSREKKERFSLILESASTNQTSMYLCASRPTSGRAPYNEQFFGPGTRLTVL.

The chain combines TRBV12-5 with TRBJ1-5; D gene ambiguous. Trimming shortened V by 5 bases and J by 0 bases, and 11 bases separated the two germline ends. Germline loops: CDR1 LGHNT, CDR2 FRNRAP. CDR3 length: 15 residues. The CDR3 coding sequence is TGTGCTAGTGGTGAGGGCAGTGTTAGCAATCAGCCCCAGCATTTT. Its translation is CASGEGSVSNQPQHF.

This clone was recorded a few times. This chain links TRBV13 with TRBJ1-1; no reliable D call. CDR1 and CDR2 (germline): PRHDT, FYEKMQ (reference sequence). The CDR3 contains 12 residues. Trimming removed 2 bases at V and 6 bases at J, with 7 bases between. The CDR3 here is CASSLLSAEAFF. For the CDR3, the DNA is TGTGCCAGCAGCTTACTTTCGGCTGAAGCTTTCTTT.

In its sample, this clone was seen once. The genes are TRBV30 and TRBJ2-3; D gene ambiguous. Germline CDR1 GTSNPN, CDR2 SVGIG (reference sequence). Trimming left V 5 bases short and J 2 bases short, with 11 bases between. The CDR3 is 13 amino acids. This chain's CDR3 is CAWSKPPTDTQYF. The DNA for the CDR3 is TGTGCCTGGTCTAAACCCCCCACAGATACGCAGTATTTT.

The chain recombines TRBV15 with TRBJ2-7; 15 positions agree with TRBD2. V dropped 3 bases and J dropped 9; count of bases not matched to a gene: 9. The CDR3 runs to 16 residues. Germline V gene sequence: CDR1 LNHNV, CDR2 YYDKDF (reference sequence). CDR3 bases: TGTGCCACCAGCAGCTTTCCGGGACTAGCGGGAGGAGGGCAGTACTTC. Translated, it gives CATSSFPGLAGGGQYF.

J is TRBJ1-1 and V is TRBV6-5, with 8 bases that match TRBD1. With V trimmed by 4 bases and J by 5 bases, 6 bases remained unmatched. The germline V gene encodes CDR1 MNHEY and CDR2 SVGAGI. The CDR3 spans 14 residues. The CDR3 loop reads CASSSPGGGTEAFF. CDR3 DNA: TGTGCCAGCAGTTCTCCAGGGGGCGGAACTGAAGCTTTCTTT.

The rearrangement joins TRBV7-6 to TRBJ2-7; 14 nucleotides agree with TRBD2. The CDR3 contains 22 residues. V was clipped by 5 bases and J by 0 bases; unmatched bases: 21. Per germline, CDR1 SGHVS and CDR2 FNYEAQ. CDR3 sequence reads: CASSPKTGTSGRAPLSSYEQYF. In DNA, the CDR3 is TGTGCCAGCAGCCCAAAAACCGGGACTAGCGGGAGAGCCCCCCTTAGCTCCTACGAGCAGTACTTC.

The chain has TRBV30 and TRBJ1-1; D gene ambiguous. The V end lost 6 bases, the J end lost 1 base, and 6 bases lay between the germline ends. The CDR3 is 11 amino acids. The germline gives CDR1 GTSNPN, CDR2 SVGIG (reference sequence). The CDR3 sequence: CACAGNTEAFF. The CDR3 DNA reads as TGTGCCTGCGCAGGGAACACTGAAGCTTTCTTT.

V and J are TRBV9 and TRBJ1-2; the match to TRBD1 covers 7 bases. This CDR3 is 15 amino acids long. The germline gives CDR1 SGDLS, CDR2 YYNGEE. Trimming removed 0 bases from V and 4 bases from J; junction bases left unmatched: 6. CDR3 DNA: TGTGCCAGCAGCGTAGCTGTGACAGGGTTCTATGGCTACACCTTC. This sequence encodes CASSVAVTGFYGYTF.

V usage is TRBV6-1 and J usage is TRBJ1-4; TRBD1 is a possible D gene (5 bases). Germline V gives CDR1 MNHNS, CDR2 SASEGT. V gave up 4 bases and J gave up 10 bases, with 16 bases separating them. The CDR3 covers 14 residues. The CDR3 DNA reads TGTGCCAGCAGTGCGAACCGCTCGGGGGGAAAACTGTTTTTT. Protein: CASSANRSGGKLFF.

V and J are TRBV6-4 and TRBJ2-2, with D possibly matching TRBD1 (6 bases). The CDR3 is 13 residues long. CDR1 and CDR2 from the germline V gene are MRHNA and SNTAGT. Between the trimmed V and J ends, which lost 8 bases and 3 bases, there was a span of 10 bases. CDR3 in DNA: TGTGCCAGCGCCGCAGGGGACACCGGGGAGCTGTTTTTT. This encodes CASAAGDTGELFF.

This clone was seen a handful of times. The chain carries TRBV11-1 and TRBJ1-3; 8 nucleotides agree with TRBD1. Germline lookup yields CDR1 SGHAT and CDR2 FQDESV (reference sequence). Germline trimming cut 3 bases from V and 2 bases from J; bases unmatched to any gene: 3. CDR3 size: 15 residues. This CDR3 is CASSLGTGTGNTIYF. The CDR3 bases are TGTGCCAGCAGCTTGGGGACAGGAACTGGAAACACCATATATTTT.